This TCR beta chain was obtained from a study of identical twins. Study findings and constraints: Insertions ran lower in abundant cord blood beta clonotypes, though not in memory repertoires.

TCRdb ran MiXCR on the 5' RACE reads and lists one entry per CDR3 protein. The data show under 1 million distinct CDR3 sequences, 10% to 15% seen once. This clonotype appeared many times. Its specificity is unknown. The germline CDR1 and CDR2 sequences are MNHEY and SVGAGI. Trimming shortened V by 6 bases and J by 4 bases, and 7 bases separated the two germline ends. The CDR3 covers 12 residues. The sample was also reused in another study, on yellow fever vaccine responses in identical twins.

Sequencing used PBMCs. The genes are TRBV6-5 and TRBJ1-5; D remains unclear. This TCR was sampled from a woman under 30 in good health. CDR3 in amino acids: CASRSGNQPQHF. CDR3 in DNA: TGTGCCAGCAGAAGTGGAAATCAGCCCCAGCATTTT.